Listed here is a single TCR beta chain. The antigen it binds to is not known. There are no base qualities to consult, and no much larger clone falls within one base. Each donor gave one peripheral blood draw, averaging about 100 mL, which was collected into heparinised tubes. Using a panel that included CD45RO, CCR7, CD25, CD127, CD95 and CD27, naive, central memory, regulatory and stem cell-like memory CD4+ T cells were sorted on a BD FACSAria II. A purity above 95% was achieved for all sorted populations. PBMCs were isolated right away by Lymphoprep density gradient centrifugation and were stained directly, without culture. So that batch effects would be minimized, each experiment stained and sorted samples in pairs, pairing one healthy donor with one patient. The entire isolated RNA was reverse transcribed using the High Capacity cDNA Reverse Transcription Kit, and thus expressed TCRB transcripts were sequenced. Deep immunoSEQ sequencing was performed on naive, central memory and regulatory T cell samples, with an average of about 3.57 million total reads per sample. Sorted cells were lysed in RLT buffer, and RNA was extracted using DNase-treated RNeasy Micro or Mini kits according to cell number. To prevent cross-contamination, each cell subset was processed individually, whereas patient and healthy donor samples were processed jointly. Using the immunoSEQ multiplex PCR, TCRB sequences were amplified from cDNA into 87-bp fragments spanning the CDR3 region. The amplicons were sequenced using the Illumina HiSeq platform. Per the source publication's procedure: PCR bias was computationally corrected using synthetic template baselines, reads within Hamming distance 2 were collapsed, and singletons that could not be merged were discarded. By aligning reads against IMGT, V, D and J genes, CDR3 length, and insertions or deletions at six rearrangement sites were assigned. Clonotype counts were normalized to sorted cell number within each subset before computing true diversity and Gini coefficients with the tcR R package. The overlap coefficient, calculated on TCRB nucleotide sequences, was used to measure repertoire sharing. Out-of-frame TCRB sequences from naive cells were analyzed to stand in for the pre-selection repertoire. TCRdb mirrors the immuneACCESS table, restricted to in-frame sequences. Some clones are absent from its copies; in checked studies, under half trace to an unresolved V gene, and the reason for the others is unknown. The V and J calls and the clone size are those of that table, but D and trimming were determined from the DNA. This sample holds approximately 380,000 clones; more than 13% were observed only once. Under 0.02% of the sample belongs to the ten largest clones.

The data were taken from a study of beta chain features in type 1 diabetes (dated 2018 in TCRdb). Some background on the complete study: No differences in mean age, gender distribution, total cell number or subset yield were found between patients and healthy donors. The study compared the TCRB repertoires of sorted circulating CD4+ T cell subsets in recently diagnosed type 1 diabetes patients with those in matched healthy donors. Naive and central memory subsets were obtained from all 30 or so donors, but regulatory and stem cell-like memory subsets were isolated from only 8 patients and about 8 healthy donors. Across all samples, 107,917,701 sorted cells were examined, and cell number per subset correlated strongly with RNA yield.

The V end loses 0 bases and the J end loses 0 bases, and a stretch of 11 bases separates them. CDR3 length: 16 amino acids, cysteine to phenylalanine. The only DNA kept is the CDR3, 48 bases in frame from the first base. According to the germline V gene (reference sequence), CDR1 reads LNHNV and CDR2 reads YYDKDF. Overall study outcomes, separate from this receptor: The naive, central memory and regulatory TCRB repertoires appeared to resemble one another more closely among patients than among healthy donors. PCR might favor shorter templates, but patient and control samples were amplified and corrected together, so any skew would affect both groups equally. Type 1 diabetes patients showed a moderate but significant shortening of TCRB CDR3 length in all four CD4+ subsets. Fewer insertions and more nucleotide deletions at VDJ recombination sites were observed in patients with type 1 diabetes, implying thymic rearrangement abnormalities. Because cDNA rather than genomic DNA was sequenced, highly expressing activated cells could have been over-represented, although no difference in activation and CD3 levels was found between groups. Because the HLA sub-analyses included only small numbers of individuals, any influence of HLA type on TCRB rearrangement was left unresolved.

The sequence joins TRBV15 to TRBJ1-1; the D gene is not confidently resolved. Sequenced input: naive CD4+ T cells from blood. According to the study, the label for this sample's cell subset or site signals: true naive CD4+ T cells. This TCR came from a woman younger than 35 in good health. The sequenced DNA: TGTGCCACCAGCAGAGAGGGTGCGGGGATGAACACTGAAGCTTTCTTT. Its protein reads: CATSREGAGMNTEAFF.